This entry is about one TCR beta chain. Profiling relied on immunoSEQ multiplex PCR, and the TCRdb table lists in-frame clones only, not all of them. The sample holds 100,000 to 150,000 clones, roughly 87% seen once. The data were taken from a study of T cell responses to AZD1222 COVID-19 vaccine. The sample was peripheral blood, taken on day 0 of AZD1222 vaccination. This TCR was recovered from an adult in good health.

CDR3 DNA: TGTGCCTGCCCGGGACAGGGGGCAGGTAATTCACCCCTCCACTTT. The encoded protein is CACPGQGAGNSPLHF. The rearrangement joins TRBV30 to TRBJ1-6; TRBD1 matches at 12 bases. After removal of 6 bases from V and 6 bases from J, the junction contained 6 bases not matched to a gene. CDR1 GTSNPN and CDR2 SVGIG come from the germline V gene (reference sequence). The CDR3 spans 15 residues.